The T cell receptor (beta chain) under discussion was sequenced for a study of patients and donors after allogeneic stem cell transplantation. The CDR3 consists of 15 residues. V shed 8 bases, J shed 4 bases, and the junction held 10 bases outside the gene matches. Germline CDR1 and CDR2: MNHEY and SMNVEV (reference sequence). TCRdb reprocessed the RT-PCR reads via MiXCR and lists one record per CDR3 protein. The profile shows approximately 430,000 distinct CDR3 sequences, under 20% of them singletons. The specimen was blood, either unsorted or a sorted T cell fraction (not recorded which). The chain employs TRBV27 and TRBJ2-1; 8 bases fit TRBD2. This receptor was identified in a human donor who was either an allogeneic HSCT recipient or a stem cell or donor lymphocyte infusion donor (not recorded which). It is not recorded whose cells these are; they may come from a transplant donor. The DNA of the CDR3 is TGTGCCAGCCGAAGTGCGGGGGGCAATTACAATGAGCAGTTCTTC. It codes for CASRSAGGNYNEQFF.